The 3 T cell receptor beta chains listed next were all sequenced from one sample in a study of blood T cell repertoires in COVID-19 (dated by TCRdb to about 2020). The library was made by the immunoSEQ multiplex PCR assay. The immuneACCESS repertoire file appears here via TCRdb, limited to in-frame rearrangements. These files lack a portion of the clones; in checked studies, under half of the deficit traces to unresolved V genes, and the cause of the others is not known. Counted in this sample were about 370,000 clones; 85% to 90% of them appeared once. The top ten hold approximately 1% of the sample. Material for sequencing was PBMCs or T cells enriched from blood (not recorded which). All receptors come from a young man who had recovered from COVID-19.

The rearrangement joins TRBV28 to TRBJ2-3, with 8 bases fitting TRBD2. Looked up from germline, CDR1 is MDHEN and CDR2 is SYDVKM. The trim removed 5 bases at V and 4 bases at J, leaving 5 bases unmatched. This CDR3 is 14 amino acids long. The CDR3 region is CASSITSGADTQYF. The DNA of the CDR3 is TGTGCCAGCAGTATAACTAGCGGCGCAGATACGCAGTATTTT.

This chain links TRBV6-5 with TRBJ1-2, with D maybe TRBD1 (5 bases). This CDR3 has 14 amino acids. Germline V gene data show CDR1 as MNHEY and CDR2 as SVGAGI. Between the trimmed V and J ends, which lost 7 bases and 4 bases, there was a span of 16 bases. The chain's CDR3 is CASTVGGYRYGYTF. The DNA of the CDR3 is TGTGCCAGCACGGTCGGGGGATACCGCTATGGCTACACCTTC.

The chain uses TRBV4-1 and TRBJ2-7; possibly TRBD2 for D (6 bases). From germline, CDR1 is MGHRA and CDR2 YSYEKL. The CDR3 runs to 18 residues. The germline V and J ends were trimmed by 1 base and 5 bases, with 24 bases remaining between them. The CDR3 protein is CASSQGIFQRAPPDEQYF. The CDR3 nucleotides are TGCGCCAGCAGCCAAGGAATCTTTCAGCGGGCACCCCCGGACGAGCAGTACTTC.